The clone carrying this T cell receptor beta chain is a singleton in its sample. CDR1 is SGHRS, CDR2 YFSETQ, per germline. CDR3 length equals 15 residues. V dropped 2 bases and J dropped 5; count of bases not matched to a gene: 6. Per the study methods: The assay estimated nucleated cells by amplifying reference gene primers. Method: immunoSEQ multiplex PCR; TCRdb's copy keeps in-frame clones and lacks some. The V and J calls and the clone size are those of that table, but D and trimming were determined from the DNA. The sample records approximately 66,000 clones, around 84% being singletons. The data were obtained in a study of blood T cell repertoires in COVID-19. Looking at the study overall: Whether acute or convalescent, the COVID-19 samples came from the United States, Italy and Spain. PBMCs, B-cell-depleted T cells, or T cells provided the cDNA or gDNA that made up the material.

The material sequenced was peripheral blood. J is TRBJ2-1 and V is TRBV5-1, with 8 bases that match TRBD1. This sequence originates from a man aged 45-65 years with active COVID-19. CDR3 bases: TGCGCCAGCAGCTTACCCCAGACAGGGGACAATGAGCAGTTCTTC. Protein sequence: CASSLPQTGDNEQFF. The full variable domain, its missing parts supplied by reference TRBV5-1 and TRBJ2-1, is KAGVTQTPRYLIKTRGQQVTLSCSPISGHRSVSWYQQTPGQGLQFLFEYFSETQRNKGNFPGRFSGRQFSNSRSEMNVSTLELGDSALYLCASSLPQTGDNEQFFGPGTRLTVL.